Below are 30 T cell receptor beta chains sequenced from a single sample in a study of CD8 T cells in ankylosing spondylitis. TCRdb recomputed calls from the 5' RACE reads with MiXCR, one row per CDR3 protein. Altogether approximately 250,000 distinct CDR3 sequences are present, approximately 10% being singletons, with the ten largest covering about 3%. Sequencing used blood, either unsorted or a sorted T cell fraction (not recorded which). The receptor source for this set is a male donor with ankylosing spondylitis or in good health (not recorded which).

This clonotype was seen ten or more times. CDR3 in DNA: TGTGCCACCACCAGCTACTCGAACACTGAAGCTTTCTTT. This translates into CATTSYSNTEAFF. V and J are TRBV10-3 and TRBJ1-1, with D hard to call. The V gene lost 10 bases and the J gene lost 1 base, with 13 bases spanning the gap. The CDR3 is made up of 13 amino acids. Per the germline V gene, CDR1 is ENHRY and CDR2 is SYGVKD.

The chain combines TRBV20-1 with TRBJ1-2; no clear D. Trimming took 1 base from V and 4 from J, leaving 13 bases between them. Germline CDR1 DFQATT, CDR2 SNEGSKA (reference sequence). The CDR3 totals 14 residues. The CDR3 loop is CSARVGTGSYGYTF. The CDR3 region has the DNA TGCAGTGCTAGAGTCGGCACCGGGAGCTATGGCTACACCTTC.

This sequence joins TRBV3-1 and TRBJ1-2, with D unresolved. Germline CDR1 is LGHDT and CDR2 is YNNKEL (reference sequence). Trimming took off 4 bases at V and 0 bases at J, with 15 bases between the two ends. The CDR3 has 16 residues. CDR3 bases: TGTGCCAGCAGCCCCCGGGAAAAAAGAGCTAACTATGGCTACACCTTC. Translated, it gives CASSPREKRANYGYTF.

Only one count was recorded for this clonotype. The chain links TRBV25-1 to TRBJ2-1; 9 bases agree with TRBD2. The CDR3 spans 13 residues. Germline assignment: CDR1 MGHDK and CDR2 SYGVNS. Losses at the gene ends were 9 bases for V and 4 bases for J; bases not matched to a gene: 4. The CDR3 loop reads CASTSGPYNEQFF. The CDR3 DNA reads TGTGCCAGTACTAGCGGGCCTTACAATGAGCAGTTCTTC.

This clonotype was recorded many times. This chain connects TRBV5-1 to TRBJ2-7, with TRBD1 matching 10 bases. The V and J ends lost 3 bases and 3 bases, in that order; junction bases with no gene match: 0. This CDR3 region has 13 residues. Per the germline V gene, CDR1 is SGHRS and CDR2 is YFSETQ. The DNA of the CDR3 is TGCGCCAGCAGCTGGGACAGGGGCTACGAGCAGTACTTC. Its protein product is CASSWDRGYEQYF.

This clonotype came up many times. CDR3 loop: CASSQGGGPSDTQYF. The CDR3 DNA reads as TGTGCCAGCAGCCAAGGGGGGGGGCCGTCGGATACGCAGTATTTT. The gene calls are TRBV3-1 and TRBJ2-3; the D gene is possibly TRBD2 (7 bases). Trimming pared 1 base from V and 6 bases from J, leaving 14 bases between. CDR1 is LGHDT, CDR2 YNNKEL, per germline (reference sequence). The CDR3 extends over 15 amino acids.

In its sample, this clonotype was seen many times. The chain employs TRBV20-1 and TRBJ1-2, with 8 bases that match TRBD1. V lost 5 bases, J lost 6 bases, and 2 bases stayed unmatched. This CDR3 region has 11 residues. The V gene's germline CDR1 is DFQATT and CDR2 SNEGSKA (reference sequence). In nucleotides, the CDR3 is TGCAGTGCTTCAGGGGGCGATGGCTACACCTTC. Translating gives CSASGGDGYTF.

This clonotype was counted ten times or more. The rearrangement links TRBV5-4 to TRBJ2-2; 7 nucleotides agree with TRBD2. Germline loops: CDR1 SGHNT, CDR2 YYREEE (reference sequence). This CDR3 has 16 amino acids. The J segment lost 0 bases and the V segment lost 1 base, leaving 3 bases of the junction unmatched. The CDR3 nucleotides are TGTGCCAGCAGCTTGTCGGGACTAACGAACACCGGGGAGCTGTTTTTT. It encodes CASSLSGLTNTGELFF.

This clonotype has more than one count but fewer than ten. This rearrangement joins TRBV28 to TRBJ2-1; TRBD2 aligns across 15 bases. CDR3 length: 18 residues. The junction had 12 bases not matched to a gene; V was cut back by 4 bases and J by 8 bases. CDR1 and CDR2 (germline): MDHEN, SYDVKM. CDR3 DNA: TGTGCCAGCAGTTCCCCGGGACTAGCGGGAGGAAGGTATGATGAGCAGTTCTTC. Its protein is CASSSPGLAGGRYDEQFF.

The chain uses TRBV20-1 and TRBJ1-5; D is uncertain. Trimming shortened V by 5 bases and J by 2 bases, and 10 bases separated the two germline ends. The V gene's germline CDR1 is DFQATT and CDR2 SNEGSKA (reference sequence). The CDR3 runs 13 residues. The CDR3 DNA is TGCAGTGCTGAGCGGGAGGGCAATCAGCCCCAGCATTTT. Encoded protein: CSAEREGNQPQHF.

The table lists this clonotype with many counts. V and J are TRBV20-1 and TRBJ2-2; 8 nucleotides agree with TRBD2. J gave up 4 bases and V 6 bases, and 10 bases lay outside the gene matches. The V gene's germline CDR1 is DFQATT and CDR2 SNEGSKA (reference sequence). This CDR3 has 15 amino acids. The CDR3 loop reads CSALRPGGPTGELFF. The CDR3 nucleotides read TGCAGTGCCCTTCGCCCGGGGGGGCCCACCGGGGAGCTGTTTTTT.

This clonotype was observed at least ten times. The CDR3 protein is CASSPPGQGNTEAFF. CDR3 DNA: TGTGCCAGCTCACCACCGGGACAGGGGAACACTGAAGCTTTCTTT. This sequence joins TRBV18 and TRBJ1-1, with 9 bases identical to TRBD1. The CDR3 consists of 15 residues. Trimming removed 0 bases from V and 1 base from J; junction bases left unmatched: 0. CDR1 KGHSH and CDR2 LQKENI come from the germline V gene. Full variable domain (remainder filled in from reference TRBV18 and TRBJ1-1): NAGVMQNPRHLVRRRGQEARLRCSPMKGHSHVYWYRQLPEEGLKFMVYLQKENIIDESGMPKERFSAEFPKEGPSILRIQQVVRGDSAAYFCASSPPGQGNTEAFFGQGTRLTVV.

There are many counts of this clonotype. This sequence joins TRBV10-3 and TRBJ2-7; weak D call: TRBD1 (5 bases). CDR1 is ENHRY, CDR2 SYGVKD, per germline. The CDR3 extends over 13 amino acids. Trimming cost V 6 bases and J 0 bases, with 9 bases left between them. This CDR3 reads CAISDSLSYEQYF. As DNA, the CDR3 is TGTGCCATCAGCGACAGCCTCTCCTACGAGCAGTACTTC.

This clonotype was seen ten or more times. The V call is TRBV6-1, the J call TRBJ2-1; possibly TRBD1 for D (5 bases). This CDR3 comprises 15 residues. Germline V gene sequence: CDR1 MNHNS, CDR2 SASEGT. Trimming pared 7 bases from V and 3 bases from J, leaving 16 bases between. The CDR3 region has the DNA TGTGCCAGCACCCCCAGAAGGGGAAACTACAATGAGCAGTTCTTC. This translates into CASTPRRGNYNEQFF.

This clonotype was seen ten or more times. This sequence joins TRBV7-2 and TRBJ1-2; D unresolved. In germline, CDR1 is SGHTA, CDR2 FQGNSA. This CDR3 has 16 amino acids. The V end was cut by 0 bases, the J end by 0 bases, with 11 bases between. This chain's CDR3 is CASSLAGLEPNYGYTF. The CDR3 region has the DNA TGTGCCAGCAGCTTAGCGGGTCTAGAACCTAACTATGGCTACACCTTC.

This clonotype was detected many times. The rearrangement links TRBV7-2 to TRBJ2-1; D remains unclear. From germline, CDR1 is SGHTA and CDR2 FQGNSA. The V gene lost 5 bases and the J gene lost 7 bases, with 15 bases spanning the gap. The CDR3 has 14 amino acids. CDR3 in amino acids: CASSARVERNEQFF. CDR3 DNA sequence: TGTGCCAGCAGCGCCCGAGTAGAAAGGAATGAGCAGTTCTTC.

This clonotype was detected ten times or more. The rearrangement uses TRBV6-5 and TRBJ2-5; possibly TRBD1 for D (6 bases). Germline CDR1 is MNHEY and CDR2 is SVGAGI. Trimming removed 0 bases at V and 5 bases at J, with 16 bases between. The CDR3 length is 16 residues. This CDR3 is CASSYSRQGFGETQYF. DNA of the CDR3: TGTGCCAGCAGTTACTCGAGGCAGGGGTTTGGTGAGACCCAGTACTTC.

This clonotype was seen repeatedly, ten times or more. This sequence joins TRBV25-1 and TRBJ1-3, with D maybe TRBD1 (5 bases). This CDR3 comprises 13 residues. V was pared by 6 bases and J by 4 bases, with 10 bases between. Germline V lookup: CDR1 MGHDK, CDR2 SYGVNS. The CDR3 DNA sequence: TGTGCCAGCAGGAGGACATCAGGAAACACCATATATTTT. Protein: CASRRTSGNTIYF.

This clonotype was seen many times. The chain has TRBV5-1 and TRBJ2-7; perhaps TRBD1 as D (8 bases). The CDR3 has 14 residues. CDR1 is SGHRS, CDR2 YFSETQ, per germline. Trimming cost V 4 bases and J 5 bases, with 16 bases left between them. The CDR3 reads CASSQRTGRDEQYF. CDR3 nucleotide sequence: TGCGCCAGCAGCCAACGGACAGGGAGGGACGAGCAGTACTTC.

At least ten counts were recorded for this clonotype. This chain uses TRBV20-1 with TRBJ1-1, with D unclear. CDR3 length: 10 amino acids. V was trimmed by 5 bases and J by 11 bases, leaving 12 bases between them. The germline V gene encodes CDR1 DFQATT and CDR2 SNEGSKA (reference sequence). This CDR3 reads CSAPPIRAFF. The CDR3 DNA reads TGCAGTGCTCCCCCCATCAGGGCTTTCTTT.

In this sample, this clonotype turned up many times. V and J are TRBV20-1 and TRBJ2-5; D uncertain. Germline assignment: CDR1 DFQATT and CDR2 SNEGSKA (reference sequence). The CDR3 runs 13 residues. V was trimmed by 6 bases and J by 2 bases, leaving 13 bases between them. The CDR3: CSAPGRSQETQYF. The DNA of the CDR3 is TGCAGTGCCCCAGGTCGATCTCAAGAGACCCAGTACTTC.

The rearrangement joins TRBV5-1 to TRBJ2-5; D ambiguous. Deletions cut 1 base from V and 4 bases from J, with 17 bases between. This CDR3 is 16 amino acids long. Per the germline V gene, CDR1 is SGHRS and CDR2 is YFSETQ. The CDR3 sequence is CASSLFSQVGGETQYF. As DNA, the CDR3 is TGCGCCAGCAGCTTGTTCAGCCAGGTGGGCGGAGAGACCCAGTACTTC.

There are many counts of this clonotype. The chain employs TRBV29-1 and TRBJ1-2; D remains unclear. The CDR3 is 11 residues long. V dropped 6 bases and J dropped 7 bases, with 12 bases sitting between them. Germline loops: CDR1 SQVTM, CDR2 ANQGSEA. The CDR3 sequence: CSVFTALGYTF. The CDR3 nucleotides read TGCAGCGTCTTCACCGCCCTTGGCTACACCTTC.

This clonotype was detected many times. The V gene is TRBV2, the J gene TRBJ2-1; TRBD1 or TRBD2 may be the D gene (5 bases each). The CDR3 runs to 14 residues. Germline lookup yields CDR1 SNHLY and CDR2 FYNNEI. V lost 7 bases to trimming and J lost 3 bases, with 13 bases between them. CDR3 region: CASKRGLFYNEQFF. CDR3 sequence (DNA): TGTGCCAGCAAACGGGGCCTTTTCTACAATGAGCAGTTCTTC.

The chain recombines TRBV25-1 with TRBJ2-7, with TRBD2 identical over 11 bases. This CDR3 contains 15 residues. Germline assignment: CDR1 MGHDK and CDR2 SYGVNS. J was trimmed by 3 bases and V by 1 base; bases with no gene match: 2. This CDR3 reads CASSELTSGDYEQYF. CDR3 nucleotide sequence: TGTGCCAGCAGTGAATTGACTAGCGGGGACTACGAGCAGTACTTC.

This chain connects TRBV11-2 to TRBJ2-7; tentative D call: TRBD1 (6 bases). The CDR3 has 14 residues. CDR1 and CDR2 from the germline V gene are SGHAT and FQNNGV. Trimming cost V 5 bases and J 2 bases, with 13 bases left between them. CDR3 residues: CASSQGHLPYEQYF. CDR3 DNA sequence: TGTGCCAGCAGCCAGGGACACCTACCCTACGAGCAGTACTTC.

J is TRBJ2-7 and V is TRBV7-6; D is uncertain. Germline assignment: CDR1 SGHVS and CDR2 FNYEAQ. Trimming stripped 3 bases from V and 7 bases from J, with 10 bases between. The CDR3 contains 12 residues. The CDR3, as DNA: TGTGCCAGCAGCTTCTACGGGCGGGAGCAGTACTTC. Encoded protein: CASSFYGREQYF.

This clonotype has a handful of counts. V usage is TRBV10-1 and J usage is TRBJ1-4, with 7 bases matching TRBD1. The CDR3 consists of 13 residues. Germline V gene data show CDR1 as WNHNN and CDR2 as SYGVQD (reference sequence). The V gene end was trimmed by 3 bases and the J gene end by 8 bases; junction bases not matched to a gene: 3. CDR3 region: CASSEGGGEKLFF. CDR3 bases: TGCGCCAGCAGTGAAGGGGGCGGCGAAAAACTGTTTTTT.

This clonotype was seen a few times. The chain links TRBV2 to TRBJ1-1; 9 positions match TRBD1. The CDR3 sequence is 14 residues long. Germline loops: CDR1 SNHLY, CDR2 FYNNEI. V was pared by 8 bases and J by 3 bases, with 7 bases of the junction left unmatched. CDR3 residues: CASASDRGDTEAFF. The CDR3 nucleotides read TGTGCCAGCGCTTCCGACAGGGGGGACACTGAAGCTTTCTTT.

Only a few counts were recorded for this clonotype. This chain joins TRBV4-1 and TRBJ1-6, with D possibly being TRBD1 (6 bases). The V gene lost 4 bases and the J gene lost 5 bases, with 6 bases spanning the gap. The germline CDR1 and CDR2 sequences are MGHRA and YSYEKL. There are 13 residues in the CDR3. This CDR3 is CASSRQDNSPLHF. CDR3 in DNA: TGCGCCAGCAGCCGACAGGATAATTCACCCCTCCACTTT.